Each of the 29 T cell receptor beta chains below was sequenced from the same sample in a study of T cell changes during pregnancy in multiple sclerosis (dated by TCRdb to between 2018 and 2020). The library relied on the immunoSEQ multiplex PCR assay. What TCRdb holds here is the immuneACCESS table cut down to in-frame rearrangements. Part of the clones is not present; checked against another copy, under half of the missing clones reflect an unresolved V gene, and the others are unexplained. This sample comprises 60,000 to 70,000 clones, around nine tenths of them detected only once. About 1.3% of the sample belongs to the ten largest clones. The source was peripheral blood, collected in the third trimester of pregnancy. The receptors originated from a female donor in good health, enrolled as a control in a pregnancy study.

The rearrangement links TRBV2 to TRBJ1-6; D might be TRBD1 (5 bases). The CDR3 sequence is 14 residues long. Between the trimmed V and J ends, which lost 0 bases and 10 bases, there was a span of 10 bases. Germline-derived CDR1 and CDR2 are SNHLY and FYNNEI. The DNA for the CDR3 is TGTGCCAGCAGTGAAGCGGCAGGGCCCTCACCCCTCCACTTT. Protein product: CASSEAAGPSPLHF.

The chain is built from TRBV18 and TRBJ1-2; 8 nucleotides match TRBD1. The CDR3 loop spans 14 amino acids. The trim removed 3 bases at V and 4 bases at J, leaving 4 bases unmatched. Germline loops: CDR1 KGHSH, CDR2 LQKENI. CDR3 protein: CASSPGQEGYGYTF. DNA of the CDR3: TGTGCCAGCTCACCGGGACAGGAAGGCTATGGCTACACCTTC.

The chain links TRBV7-2 to TRBJ1-3; maybe TRBD1 (5 bases). This CDR3 has 15 amino acids. V was trimmed by 2 bases and J by 4 bases, leaving 12 bases between them. In germline, CDR1 is SGHTA, CDR2 FQGNSA. CDR3 nucleotides: TGTGCCAGCAGCTTAACTGGGGCGCCGGGAAACACCATATATTTT. Translation gives CASSLTGAPGNTIYF.

The V gene is TRBV7-9, the J gene TRBJ1-5; the D is unclear. CDR3 size: 11 residues. CDR1 and CDR2 (germline): SEHNR, FQNEAQ (reference sequence). V shed 7 bases and J shed 4 bases, with 5 bases lying between them. CDR3 protein: CASIQNQPQHF. In DNA, the CDR3 is TGTGCCAGCATCCAAAATCAGCCCCAGCATTTT. Full variable domain (rest looked up from reference TRBV7-9 and TRBJ1-5): DTGVSQNPRHKITKRGQNVTFRCDPISEHNRLYWYRQTLGQGPEFLTYFQNEAQLEKSRLLSDRFSAERPKGSFSTLEIQRTEQGDSAMYLCASIQNQPQHFGDGTRLSIL.

V is TRBV7-2 and J is TRBJ2-1; 7 positions agree with TRBD2. This CDR3 contains 15 residues. The V and J ends lost 1 base and 2 bases, in that order; junction bases with no gene match: 2. Germline CDR1 reads SGHTA; CDR2 reads FQGNSA. DNA for the CDR3: TGTGCCAGCAGCTTAGGGAGCGGGACCTACAATGAGCAGTTCTTC. It specifies CASSLGSGTYNEQFF.

The chain couples TRBV15 to TRBJ2-7; 7 positions agree with TRBD1. J gave up 6 bases and V 0 bases, and 8 bases lay outside the gene matches. Germline CDR1 and CDR2: LNHNV and YYDKDF (reference sequence). CDR3 length: 15 amino acids. The CDR3 bases are TGTGCCACCAGCAGAGATCCGCAGGGGGTGGGCGAGCAGTACTTC. This sequence encodes CATSRDPQGVGEQYF.

The chain carries TRBV19 and TRBJ2-5, with TRBD2 matching 10 bases. V shed 3 bases and J 5 bases; nucleotides not matched to a gene: 6. The CDR3 is 15 residues long. The germline V gene encodes CDR1 LNHDA and CDR2 SQIVND (reference sequence). As DNA, the CDR3 is TGTGCCAGTAGTATCTTCGGGACTAGCGAGGAGACCCAGTACTTC. Amino acids: CASSIFGTSEETQYF. The complete variable domain, with remaining parts taken from reference TRBV19 and TRBJ2-5, reads DGGITQSPKYLFRKEGQNVTLSCEQNLNHDAMYWYRQDPGQGLRLIYYSQIVNDFQKGDIAEGYSVSREKKESFPLTVTSAQKNPTAFYLCASSIFGTSEETQYFGPGTRLLVL.

The genes are TRBV5-1 and TRBJ2-3; TRBD1 aligns across 7 bases. CDR1 is SGHRS, CDR2 YFSETQ, per germline. CDR3 length: 16 amino acids. Losses at the gene ends were 4 bases for V and 3 bases for J; bases not matched to a gene: 11. The CDR3 DNA is TGCGCCAGCAGCCATCTAACAGGGGTTGGGACAGATACGCAGTATTTT. The encoded protein is CASSHLTGVGTDTQYF.

This chain connects TRBV5-4 to TRBJ2-3; D is perhaps TRBD1 (5 bases). The germline V and J ends were trimmed by 0 bases and 0 bases, with 11 bases remaining between them. CDR1 is SGHNT, CDR2 YYREEE, per germline (reference sequence). The CDR3 contains 16 residues. The CDR3 DNA follows: TGTGCCAGCAGCTTGGCGCAGGGATTTAGCACAGATACGCAGTATTTT. Translated, it gives CASSLAQGFSTDTQYF.

The V and J genes are TRBV7-3 and TRBJ2-1; D is unclear. Germline CDR1 and CDR2: SGHTA and FQGTGA. The CDR3 is 13 amino acids. Trimming stripped 1 base from V and 6 bases from J, with 7 bases between. The CDR3 is CASSLIPSNEQFF. The CDR3 DNA reads TGTGCCAGCAGCTTAATTCCTAGCAATGAGCAGTTCTTC.

Only one count was recorded for this clone. This chain connects TRBV19 to TRBJ2-6; unclear D gene. With 6 bases removed from V and 4 bases from J, the gap between germline ends came to 7 bases. CDR3 length equals 13 residues. The germline CDR1 and CDR2 sequences are LNHDA and SQIVND (reference sequence). CDR3 sequence reads: CASSPTGANVLTF. CDR3 DNA: TGTGCCAGTAGCCCGACAGGGGCCAACGTCCTGACTTTC.

The chain is built from TRBV13 and TRBJ2-6; 7 bases fit TRBD2. From germline, CDR1 is PRHDT and CDR2 FYEKMQ (reference sequence). The CDR3 runs to 16 residues. Germline trimming cut 6 bases from V and 0 bases from J; bases unmatched to any gene: 5. The CDR3 here is CASSNGGNSGANVLTF. The DNA of the CDR3 is TGTGCCAGCAGTAACGGGGGGAACTCTGGGGCCAACGTCCTGACTTTC. The complete variable domain, with remaining parts taken from reference TRBV13 and TRBJ2-6, reads AAGVIQSPRHLIKEKRETATLKCYPIPRHDTVYWYQQGPGQDPQFLISFYEKMQSDKGSIPDRFSAQQFSDYHSELNMSSLELGDSALYFCASSNGGNSGANVLTFGAGSRLTVL.

This clone was seen only once. The V call is TRBV4-1, the J call TRBJ1-4; D not resolved. There are 13 residues in the CDR3. The V gene's germline CDR1 is MGHRA and CDR2 YSYEKL. V was cut by 4 bases and J by 7 bases, with 10 bases left in between. This CDR3 is CASSLLEGEKLFF. Written as DNA, the CDR3 is TGCGCCAGCAGCCTGCTTGAGGGTGAAAAACTGTTTTTT.

The chain recombines TRBV29-1 with TRBJ1-2; 9 bases fit TRBD1. The junction had 5 bases not matched to a gene; V was cut back by 1 base and J by 5 bases. Per germline, CDR1 SQVTM and CDR2 ANQGSEA. The CDR3 length is 14 residues. The chain's CDR3 is CSVEGGQGRYGYTF. Here the CDR3 DNA reads TGCAGCGTTGAAGGCGGACAGGGGCGATATGGCTACACCTTC.

V usage is TRBV6-5 and J usage is TRBJ1-6; 8 nucleotides line up with TRBD1. This CDR3 comprises 14 residues. Germline-derived CDR1 and CDR2 are MNHEY and SVGAGI. Losses at the gene ends were 6 bases for V and 10 bases for J; bases not matched to a gene: 8. CDR3 nucleotide sequence: TGTGCCAGCAGCCCGACAGGGGCTAACTCACCCCTCCACTTT. Amino acid sequence: CASSPTGANSPLHF.

The rearrangement joins TRBV7-6 to TRBJ2-7, with 10 bases identical to TRBD1. Germline V gives CDR1 SGHVS, CDR2 FNYEAQ. V was pared by 6 bases and J by 3 bases, with 5 bases of the junction left unmatched. This CDR3 has 14 residues. CDR3 DNA sequence: TGTGCCAGCAGACCGGGACAGGGGATCTACGAGCAGTACTTC. Its protein product is CASRPGQGIYEQYF.

The J gene is TRBJ1-1, the V gene TRBV4-3; D might be TRBD1 (5 bases). The germline CDR1 and CDR2 sequences are LGHNA and YSLEER. The V end lost 1 base, the J end lost 0 bases, and 9 bases lay between the germline ends. The CDR3 covers 15 residues. CDR3 in amino acids: CASSQASGMNTEAFF. CDR3 bases: TGCGCCAGCAGCCAAGCATCAGGGATGAACACTGAAGCTTTCTTT.

V and J are TRBV25-1 and TRBJ2-4; weak D call: TRBD1 (6 bases). The V end was cut by 8 bases, the J end by 6 bases, with 17 bases between. The CDR3 runs 14 residues. Germline V lookup: CDR1 MGHDK, CDR2 SYGVNS. Written as DNA, the CDR3 is TGTGCCAGCTCAGGGGCAGGGTCAATAAACATTCAGTACTTC. This codes for CASSGAGSINIQYF. Combining the CDR3 with reference TRBV25-1 and TRBJ2-4 gives the whole variable domain EADIYQTPRYLVIGTGKKITLECSQTMGHDKMYWYQQDPGMELHLIHYSYGVNSTEKGDLSSESTVSRIRTEHFPLTLESARPSHTSQYLCASSGAGSINIQYFGAGTRLSVL.

The V gene is TRBV19, the J gene TRBJ1-2; D ambiguous. The length of the CDR3 is 13 residues. Looked up from germline, CDR1 is LNHDA and CDR2 is SQIVND (reference sequence). V was shortened by 4 bases and J by 8 bases, with 14 bases between the two germline ends. CDR3: CASSNRGADGYTF. CDR3 bases: TGTGCCAGTAGTAACCGAGGAGCCGACGGCTACACCTTC.

This chain connects TRBV6-6 to TRBJ1-1, with TRBD1 as a possible D gene (6 bases). Per the germline V gene, CDR1 is MNHNY and CDR2 is SVGAGI (reference sequence). The CDR3 is made up of 14 amino acids. V lost 2 bases to trimming and J lost 4 bases, with 11 bases between them. Written as DNA, the CDR3 is TGTGCCAGCAGTTACCGGGGCAGGGGCACTGAAGCTTTCTTT. Protein product: CASSYRGRGTEAFF.

V is TRBV5-4 and J is TRBJ1-1, with D possibly TRBD1 on 5 matching bases. Germline loops: CDR1 SGHNT, CDR2 YYREEE (reference sequence). The CDR3 totals 16 residues. Trimming cost V 0 bases and J 4 bases, with 16 bases left between them. CDR3 loop: CASSLGSGGRTTEAFF. The CDR3 DNA reads as TGTGCCAGCAGCTTGGGTTCGGGGGGTAGGACCACTGAAGCTTTCTTT.

The genes are TRBV30 and TRBJ2-2; tentative D call: TRBD1 (6 bases). Germline-derived CDR1 and CDR2 are GTSNPN and SVGIG (reference sequence). This CDR3 region has 13 residues. Trimming stripped 6 bases from V and 0 bases from J, with 8 bases between. CDR3 sequence (DNA): TGTGCCTGTGACAGGTCGAACACCGGGGAGCTGTTTTTT. Its protein product is CACDRSNTGELFF.

This clone was recorded only once. The rearrangement uses TRBV27 and TRBJ1-6, with 7 bases fitting TRBD1. Germline lookup yields CDR1 MNHEY and CDR2 SMNVEV (reference sequence). The CDR3 has 14 amino acids. J gave up 9 bases and V 3 bases, and 5 bases lay outside the gene matches. CDR3 sequence: CASSLSGTVSPLHF. The CDR3 nucleotides are TGTGCCAGCAGTTTGTCCGGGACAGTTTCACCCCTCCACTTT.

The V call is TRBV28, the J call TRBJ1-4, with D uncertain. This CDR3 is built from 12 residues. Germline V gene data show CDR1 as MDHEN and CDR2 as SYDVKM. V was trimmed by 8 bases and J by 2 bases, leaving 6 bases between them. The CDR3 nucleotides read TGTGCCAGCCGCGGGACTAATGAAAAACTGTTTTTT. Translation: CASRGTNEKLFF.

The chain joins TRBV11-2 to TRBJ2-3; TRBD1 is a possible D gene (6 bases). Trimming left V 5 bases short and J 4 bases short, with 16 bases between. Germline V gene lookup returns CDR1 SGHAT and CDR2 FQNNGV. The CDR3 totals 15 residues. CDR3 sequence: CASSPAGASADTQYF. CDR3 DNA: TGTGCCAGCAGCCCTGCAGGGGCTTCGGCAGATACGCAGTATTTT.

V is TRBV7-8 and J is TRBJ2-7; D not resolved. The CDR3 has 15 residues. CDR1 is SGHVS and CDR2 is FQNEAQ in the germline V gene. The germline V and J ends were trimmed by 4 bases and 0 bases, with 13 bases remaining between them. CDR3 loop: CASSSYHDTSYEQYF. Here the CDR3 DNA reads TGTGCCAGCAGCTCTTACCACGACACCTCCTACGAGCAGTACTTC.

The chain employs TRBV6-1 and TRBJ1-1, with TRBD1 matching 9 bases. This CDR3 is built from 15 residues. J gave up 4 bases and V 5 bases, and 8 bases lay outside the gene matches. Germline V lookup: CDR1 MNHNS, CDR2 SASEGT. The CDR3 loop reads CASSLAGQGTTEAFF. Written as DNA, the CDR3 is TGTGCCAGCAGTCTTGCAGGACAGGGGACCACTGAAGCTTTCTTT.

This sequence joins TRBV4-3 and TRBJ1-1, with 9 bases aligning to TRBD1. Looked up from germline, CDR1 is LGHNA and CDR2 is YSLEER. The V segment lost 1 base and the J segment 1 base; nucleotides outside the gene matches: 4. The CDR3 has 16 residues. The CDR3 sequence: CASSQGTGDQNTEAFF. CDR3 DNA: TGCGCCAGCAGCCAAGGGACAGGGGACCAGAACACTGAAGCTTTCTTT.

The gene calls are TRBV18 and TRBJ2-3, with 8 bases lining up with TRBD1. Germline trimming cut 3 bases from V and 2 bases from J; bases unmatched to any gene: 7. This CDR3 region has 16 residues. The germline gives CDR1 KGHSH, CDR2 LQKENI. This CDR3 reads CASSPPRDRYTDTQYF. The CDR3 DNA is TGTGCCAGCTCACCCCCCCGGGACAGGTACACAGATACGCAGTATTTT.